These 16 T cell receptor beta chains share one sample of origin, sequenced in a study of identical twins. TCRdb itself ran the 5' RACE reads through MiXCR, one entry per CDR3 protein. The sample lists a few hundred thousand distinct CDR3 sequences, over 5.5% occurring once. These data were also filed under a second study, of T cells expressing NK-cell markers.

The sequencing input was CD8+ T cells sorted from blood. These receptors were taken from a woman aged 18-35 years in good health.

This clonotype was counted many times. The chain carries TRBV29-1 and TRBJ2-2; D gene ambiguous. Germline assignment: CDR1 SQVTM and CDR2 ANQGSEA. The CDR3 spans 13 residues. Deletions cut 4 bases from V and 3 bases from J, with 9 bases between. Here the CDR3 DNA reads TGCAGCGTTGGGGGTGTTGACACCGGGGAGCTGTTTTTT. It encodes CSVGGVDTGELFF.

In its sample, this clonotype was seen a few times. Germline and junction disagree at one end, which may indicate a read error. The chain uses TRBV3-1 and TRBJ2-1, with TRBD2 identical over 8 bases. CDR1 and CDR2 (germline): LGHDT, YNNKEL (reference sequence). The CDR3 runs to 17 residues. The CDR3 bases are TGTGCCAGCTGCCAGGAGGTACCGGGGGGGCCTGGTAGTGAGCAGTTCTTC. It encodes CASCQEVPGGPGSEQFF.

The chain uses TRBV7-9 and TRBJ2-7; D is ambiguous. CDR3 size: 13 residues. V was cut by 2 bases and J by 3 bases, with 8 bases left in between. The germline gives CDR1 SEHNR, CDR2 FQNEAQ (reference sequence). The CDR3 region is CASSLKSGYEQYF. The CDR3 bases are TGTGCCAGCAGCTTAAAATCGGGCTACGAGCAGTACTTC.

This clonotype was seen a handful of times. CDR3 loop: CASSQENSGGGYNEQFF. DNA of the CDR3: TGTGCCAGCAGCCAAGAGAATTCCGGGGGGGGCTACAATGAGCAGTTCTTC. This chain links TRBV4-2 with TRBJ2-1; TRBD2 agrees at 8 bases. Germline-derived CDR1 and CDR2 are LGHNA and YNFKEQ. V trimming: 0 bases; J trimming: 3 bases; junction bases outside the gene matches: 7. The CDR3 runs to 17 residues.

This clonotype was counted at least ten times. The CDR3 region is CASSLLPGQMYSYEQYF. CDR3 coding DNA: TGTGCCAGCAGCTTGCTCCCGGGACAGATGTACTCCTACGAGCAGTACTTC. J is TRBJ2-7 and V is TRBV7-8; 7 bases are shared with TRBD1. V was pared by 3 bases and J by 0 bases, with 11 bases of the junction left unmatched. Germline loops: CDR1 SGHVS, CDR2 FQNEAQ. This CDR3 spans 17 amino acids.

V is TRBV11-3 and J is TRBJ2-5; D tentatively reads TRBD1 or TRBD2 (5 bases each). CDR1 is SGHNT, CDR2 YENEEA, per germline. Trimming shortened V by 6 bases and J by 4 bases, and 12 bases separated the two germline ends. CDR3 size: 13 residues. Written as DNA, the CDR3 is TGTGCCAGCAGTCCCCGGGACGTAGAGACCCAGTACTTC. Its protein product is CASSPRDVETQYF.

This clonotype was observed a handful of times. The chain uses TRBV2 and TRBJ2-7; 7 bases align to TRBD1. This CDR3 has 16 residues. From germline, CDR1 is SNHLY and CDR2 FYNNEI. This CDR3 reads CATVPNTGARSYEQYF. In DNA form, the CDR3 reads TGTGCTACCGTCCCTAACACAGGGGCCCGGTCCTACGAGCAGTACTTC.

Turning to this clonotype: The junction shows a germline mismatch at one end, possibly a read error. The rearrangement joins TRBV14 to TRBJ2-5; D is possibly TRBD1 (6 bases). Germline V gives CDR1 SGHDN, CDR2 FVKESK. CDR3 size: 13 residues. CDR3 sequence reads: CASSPDRKESQYF. Written as DNA, the CDR3 is TGTGCCAGCAGCCCGGACAGAAAAGAGTCCCAGTACTTC.

This clonotype was seen many times. The CDR3 region is CASSLTLFDRTGGYTF. The CDR3 DNA reads as TGTGCCAGCAGCTTAACCCTGTTTGATCGGACGGGAGGCTACACCTTC. The V and J genes are TRBV7-9 and TRBJ1-2; D gene unclear. V lost 2 bases to trimming and J lost 8 bases, with 21 bases between them. In germline, CDR1 is SEHNR, CDR2 FQNEAQ (reference sequence). This CDR3 comprises 16 residues. Based on the CDR3 plus reference TRBV7-9 and TRBJ1-2, the full variable domain is DTGVSQNPRHKITKRGQNVTFRCDPISEHNRLYWYRQTLGQGPEFLTYFQNEAQLEKSRLLSDRFSAERPKGSFSTLEIQRTEQGDSAMYLCASSLTLFDRTGGYTFGSGTRLTVV.

This clonotype occurred a few times. The J gene is TRBJ1-2, the V gene TRBV6-2 or TRBV6-3, with D possibly TRBD1 on 5 matching bases. The ends were cut back, 2 bases at V and 6 bases at J, with 7 bases in the middle. The CDR3 is made up of 12 amino acids. CDR1 is MNHEY, CDR2 SVGEGT, per germline. The CDR3 bases are TGTGCCAGCAGTTACCGGGGGAATGGCTACACCTTC. Protein: CASSYRGNGYTF.

A few counts support this clonotype. This chain's CDR3 is CASSLHGNYEQYF. The CDR3 DNA follows: TGTGCCAGCAGCTTACATGGCAACTACGAGCAGTACTTC. The genes are TRBV7-6 and TRBJ2-7; no reliable D call. The germline CDR1 and CDR2 sequences are SGHVS and FNYEAQ. Trimming cost V 2 bases and J 3 bases, with 8 bases left between them. The CDR3 spans 13 residues.

This chain links TRBV27 with TRBJ1-2, with D hard to call. Trimming pared 2 bases from V and 7 bases from J, leaving 11 bases between. CDR1 and CDR2 from the germline V gene are MNHEY and SMNVEV (reference sequence). The CDR3 covers 13 residues. The CDR3 nucleotides read TGTGCCAGCAGTTTAGGCCGACTGAGTGGCTACACCTTC. Translation gives CASSLGRLSGYTF.

In nucleotides, the CDR3 is TGTGCCAGCATCGGACGACTAGCCTACGAGCAGTACTTC. Translation: CASIGRLAYEQYF. The chain combines TRBV2 with TRBJ2-7, with a weak D call TRBD2 (6 bases). The CDR3 sequence is 13 residues long. CDR1 is SNHLY, CDR2 FYNNEI, per germline. V gave up 7 bases and J gave up 2 bases, with 12 bases separating them.

This sequence joins TRBV27 and TRBJ2-2; TRBD2 aligns across 7 bases. V was pared by 7 bases and J by 4 bases, with 6 bases of the junction left unmatched. Germline assignment: CDR1 MNHEY and CDR2 SMNVEV (reference sequence). The CDR3 has 14 amino acids. The CDR3 sequence is CASNAGVLTGELFF. CDR3 nucleotides: TGTGCCAGCAACGCGGGGGTGCTCACCGGGGAGCTGTTTTTT.

This clonotype was counted only a few times. The CDR3 protein is CATSDLAGYQHF. DNA for the CDR3: TGTGCCACCAGTGATTTGGCAGGGTACCAGCATTTT. The rearrangement joins TRBV24-1 to TRBJ1-5, with D possibly TRBD1 on 5 matching bases. Per the germline V gene, CDR1 is KGHDR and CDR2 is SFDVKD. The CDR3 is 12 residues long. Trimming took 0 bases from V and 12 from J, leaving 8 bases between them.

The genes are TRBV11-2 and TRBJ2-2; TRBD1 matches 7 bases. Looked up from germline, CDR1 is SGHAT and CDR2 is FQNNGV. Trimming removed 0 bases from V and 5 bases from J; junction bases left unmatched: 18. CDR3 size: 20 residues. For the CDR3, the DNA is TGTGCCAGCAGCTTAGAAAGCCTCACCCGGACAGGCACACGGACCGGGGAGCTGTTTTTT. Its protein is CASSLESLTRTGTRTGELFF.